This TCR beta chain was retrieved from a study of response to subunit inactivated influenza vaccine. This CDR3 has 13 residues. Germline CDR1 SQVTM, CDR2 ANQGSEA. V was cut by 3 bases and J by 2 bases, with 7 bases left in between. TCRdb passed the RT-PCR reads through MiXCR, listing each CDR3 protein once. The sample contains just under 550,000 distinct CDR3 sequences, under 25% of which appear only once. The data were also submitted as part of a second study, on T cells expressing NK-cell markers. From that second work: The authors generated TCR beta cDNA through 5'RACE template switching with UMIs.

This TCR was recovered from a man in his fifties who received an inactivated influenza vaccine. The V call is TRBV29-1, the J call TRBJ1-4; D is ambiguous. The sequences come from CD4+ T cells sorted from PBMCs, collected roughly 13 days after vaccination. CDR3 region: CSVELSTNEKLFF. DNA of the CDR3: TGCAGCGTTGAGCTGTCTACTAATGAAAAACTGTTTTTT.